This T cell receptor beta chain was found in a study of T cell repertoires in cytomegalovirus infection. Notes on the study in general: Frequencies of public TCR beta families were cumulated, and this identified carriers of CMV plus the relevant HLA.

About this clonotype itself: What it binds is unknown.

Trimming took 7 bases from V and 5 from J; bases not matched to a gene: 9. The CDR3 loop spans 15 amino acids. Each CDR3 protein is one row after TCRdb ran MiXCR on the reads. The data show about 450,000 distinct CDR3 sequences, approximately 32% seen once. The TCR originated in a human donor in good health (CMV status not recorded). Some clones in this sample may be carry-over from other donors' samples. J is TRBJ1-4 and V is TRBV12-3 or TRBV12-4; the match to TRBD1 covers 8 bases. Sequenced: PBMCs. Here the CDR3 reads CASTARTGINEKLFF. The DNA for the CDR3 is TGTGCCAGCACTGCTCGGACAGGGATAAATGAAAAACTGTTTTTT.